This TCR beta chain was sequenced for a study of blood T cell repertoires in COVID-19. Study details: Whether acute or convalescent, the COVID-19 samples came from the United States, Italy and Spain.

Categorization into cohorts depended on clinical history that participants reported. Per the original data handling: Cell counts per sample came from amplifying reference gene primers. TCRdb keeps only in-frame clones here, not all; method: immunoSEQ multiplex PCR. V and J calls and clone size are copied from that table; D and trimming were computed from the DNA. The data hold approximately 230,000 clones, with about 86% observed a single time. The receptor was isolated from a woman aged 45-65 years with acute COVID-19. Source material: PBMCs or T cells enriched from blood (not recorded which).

The CDR3 DNA reads TGTGCCACCAGTGATGAGGGGGCGTCCTACGAGCAGTACTTC. It specifies CATSDEGASYEQYF. This chain links TRBV24-1 with TRBJ2-7; 7 nucleotides match TRBD1. V lost 3 bases to trimming and J lost 1 base; unmatched junction nucleotides: 2. The CDR3 extends over 14 amino acids. Per the germline V gene, CDR1 is KGHDR and CDR2 is SFDVKD.